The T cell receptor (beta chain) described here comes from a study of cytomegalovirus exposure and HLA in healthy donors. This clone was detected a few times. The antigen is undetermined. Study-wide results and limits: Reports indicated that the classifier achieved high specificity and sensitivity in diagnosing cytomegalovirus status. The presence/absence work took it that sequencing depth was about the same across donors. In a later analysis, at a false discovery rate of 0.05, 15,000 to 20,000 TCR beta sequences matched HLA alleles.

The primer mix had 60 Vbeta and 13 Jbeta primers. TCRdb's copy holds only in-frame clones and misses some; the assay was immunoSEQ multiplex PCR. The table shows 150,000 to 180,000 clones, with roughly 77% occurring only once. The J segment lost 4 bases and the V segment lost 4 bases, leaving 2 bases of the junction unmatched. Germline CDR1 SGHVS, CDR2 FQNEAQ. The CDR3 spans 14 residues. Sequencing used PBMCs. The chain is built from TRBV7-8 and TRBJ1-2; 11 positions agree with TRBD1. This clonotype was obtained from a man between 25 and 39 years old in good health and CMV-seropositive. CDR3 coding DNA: TGTGCCAGCAGCTCCGGGACAGGGGGCTATGGCTACACCTTC. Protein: CASSSGTGGYGYTF.